This T cell receptor (beta chain) was sequenced in a study of blood T cell repertoires in COVID-19. Measured with immunoSEQ multiplex PCR; TCRdb has only the in-frame clones, and not every one. The sample yields around 160,000 clones, 80% seen once. CDR1 is SQVTM, CDR2 ANQGSEA, per germline. The CDR3 loop spans 12 amino acids. Trimming at V came to 7 bases and at J to 8 bases, leaving 7 bases not matched to a gene. The sequenced sample consisted of peripheral blood. The rearrangement joins TRBV29-1 to TRBJ2-1; TRBD2 agrees at 8 bases. This clonotype was sampled from a man between 60 and 70 years old with active or convalescent COVID-19. CDR3: CSAAVAGYEQFF. The CDR3 region has the DNA TGCAGCGCCGCGGTAGCGGGGTATGAGCAGTTCTTC.